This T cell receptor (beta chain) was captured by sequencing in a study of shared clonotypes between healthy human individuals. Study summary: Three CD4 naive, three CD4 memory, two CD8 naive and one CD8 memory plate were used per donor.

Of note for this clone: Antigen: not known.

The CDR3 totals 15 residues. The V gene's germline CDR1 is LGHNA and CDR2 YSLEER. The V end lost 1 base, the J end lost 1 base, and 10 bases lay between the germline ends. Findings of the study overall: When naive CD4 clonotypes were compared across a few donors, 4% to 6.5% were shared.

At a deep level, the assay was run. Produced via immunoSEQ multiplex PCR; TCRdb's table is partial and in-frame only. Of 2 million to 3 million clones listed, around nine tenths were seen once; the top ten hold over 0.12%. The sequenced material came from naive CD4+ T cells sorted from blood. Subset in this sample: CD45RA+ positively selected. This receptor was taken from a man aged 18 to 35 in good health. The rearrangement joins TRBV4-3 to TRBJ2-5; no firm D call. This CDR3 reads CASSQGTGVQETQYF. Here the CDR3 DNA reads TGCGCCAGCAGCCAAGGGACGGGTGTCCAAGAGACCCAGTACTTC.